The 20 T cell receptor beta chains in this list originate from one sample, sequenced in a study of blood T cell repertoires in COVID-19. Sequenced by immunoSEQ multiplex PCR; TCRdb stores in-frame clones only, minus some. The sample holds tens of thousands of clones, roughly 84% seen once. Source material: peripheral blood. These receptor sequences come from a man in his 70s with acute or convalescent COVID-19.

CDR3 sequence reads: CASSLSGGLNNEQFF. The CDR3 nucleotides read TGTGCCAGCAGTCTAAGCGGGGGCCTGAACAATGAGCAGTTCTTC. V is TRBV6-5 and J is TRBJ2-1; 8 bases agree with TRBD2. Germline V gene data show CDR1 as MNHEY and CDR2 as SVGAGI. With 5 bases clipped from V and 5 bases from J, the junction kept 8 bases outside the gene matches. The CDR3 sequence is 15 residues long.

The chain joins TRBV5-6 to TRBJ2-1, with D perhaps matching TRBD1 (7 bases). The germline V and J ends were trimmed by 4 bases and 15 bases, with 17 bases remaining between them. Germline V gives CDR1 SGHDT, CDR2 YYEEEE. This CDR3 is 12 amino acids long. The CDR3 spells CASSGSGGGWFF. The CDR3 DNA reads as TGTGCCAGCAGCGGGTCAGGGGGAGGATGGTTCTTC.

This rearrangement joins TRBV9 to TRBJ1-1, with TRBD1 as a possible D gene (6 bases). The length of the CDR3 is 15 residues. V was shortened by 3 bases and J by 5 bases, with 17 bases between the two germline ends. Germline CDR1 SGDLS, CDR2 YYNGEE. Here the CDR3 reads CASSARDMRYTEAFF. The CDR3 DNA reads as TGTGCCAGCAGCGCGAGGGACATGAGATATACTGAAGCTTTCTTT.

The chain combines TRBV2 with TRBJ2-1; 9 bases fit TRBD1. The CDR3 loop spans 15 amino acids. Germline CDR1 reads SNHLY; CDR2 reads FYNNEI. The V segment lost 7 bases and the J segment 9 bases; nucleotides outside the gene matches: 13. The DNA of the CDR3 is TGTGCCAGCAACACCCCTCGGGACAGGGATGTTGAGCAGTTCTTC. Protein sequence: CASNTPRDRDVEQFF.

The CDR3 loop reads CASSQSREGLAFF. In DNA form, the CDR3 reads TGTGCCAGCAGCCAATCTAGGGAGGGTCTGGCTTTCTTT. This chain joins TRBV16 and TRBJ1-1; D is unclear. The V end was cut by 0 bases, the J end by 11 bases, with 13 bases between. There are 13 residues in the CDR3. CDR1 KGHSY and CDR2 FQNENV come from the germline V gene.

In this sample, this clone turned up a few times. Other nucleotide sequences from this sample produce the same CDR3. The chain employs TRBV3-1 (or the pseudogene TRBV3-2) and TRBJ1-5; tentatively, D is TRBD1 (6 bases). CDR3 length: 14 amino acids. Germline CDR1 LGHDT, CDR2 YNNKEL (reference sequence). With 5 bases removed from V and 4 bases from J, the gap between germline ends came to 12 bases. The CDR3 spells CASSLGGFNQPQHF. CDR3 bases: TGTGCCAGCAGCTTAGGGGGTTTTAATCAGCCCCAGCATTTT.

This chain links TRBV19 with TRBJ1-5; TRBD1 agrees at 10 bases. Germline V gene lookup returns CDR1 LNHDA and CDR2 SQIVND (reference sequence). The V segment lost 0 bases and the J segment 7 bases; nucleotides outside the gene matches: 6. The CDR3 loop spans 16 amino acids. Here the CDR3 DNA reads TGTGCCAGTAGTATAGATCAGGGGACAGGGGAACAGCCCCAGCATTTT. Protein sequence: CASSIDQGTGEQPQHF.

This clone was seen just once. The chain joins TRBV7-2 to TRBJ2-1; 9 nucleotides agree with TRBD2. Germline V CDR1 and CDR2: SGHTA, FQGNSA. The CDR3 extends over 15 amino acids. The trim removed 2 bases at V and 6 bases at J, leaving 5 bases unmatched. In DNA, the CDR3 is TGTGCCAGCAGCTTAAACAGCGGGAGGTTCAATGAGCAGTTCTTC. Translating gives CASSLNSGRFNEQFF.

The V and J genes are TRBV24-1 and TRBJ1-5, with a weak D call TRBD1 (5 bases). The CDR3 is 16 amino acids. Germline CDR1 reads KGHDR; CDR2 reads SFDVKD. Trimming cost V 3 bases and J 6 bases, with 17 bases left between them. DNA for the CDR3: TGTGCCACCAGTGATCCACTCCAGCAGGGAGGTCAGCCCCAGCATTTT. Translated: CATSDPLQQGGQPQHF.

The rearrangement joins TRBV25-1 to TRBJ1-1, with a tentative D call TRBD1 (5 bases). Germline V gives CDR1 MGHDK, CDR2 SYGVNS. Trimming took 6 bases from V and 0 from J, leaving 11 bases between them. CDR3 size: 14 residues. The CDR3 DNA reads TGTGCCAGCAGGGGGGGGACGGTGAACACTGAAGCTTTCTTT. It specifies CASRGGTVNTEAFF. Full variable domain (remainder filled in from reference TRBV25-1 and TRBJ1-1): EADIYQTPRYLVIGTGKKITLECSQTMGHDKMYWYQQDPGMELHLIHYSYGVNSTEKGDLSSESTVSRIRTEHFPLTLESARPSHTSQYLCASRGGTVNTEAFFGQGTRLTVV.

This clone was counted a few times. This rearrangement joins TRBV6-1 to TRBJ1-2; 8 bases match TRBD1. J gave up 8 bases and V 2 bases, and 4 bases lay outside the gene matches. The CDR3 is 13 amino acids. Germline CDR1 and CDR2: MNHNS and SASEGT. The CDR3 spells CASSEQGAWGYTF. The CDR3 nucleotides read TGTGCCAGCAGTGAACAGGGGGCCTGGGGCTACACCTTC.

The V and J genes are TRBV5-5 and TRBJ2-1; 9 nucleotides match TRBD2. The CDR3 loop spans 15 amino acids. Germline V CDR1 and CDR2: SGHKS, YYEKEE (reference sequence). Germline trimming cut 0 bases from V and 8 bases from J; bases unmatched to any gene: 6. CDR3 sequence: CASSLVSGRMDEQFF. In nucleotides, the CDR3 is TGTGCCAGCAGCTTGGTCAGCGGGAGGATGGATGAGCAGTTCTTC.

The V gene is TRBV6-6, the J gene TRBJ2-5; 9 nucleotides align to TRBD1. Germline CDR1 and CDR2: MNHNY and SVGAGI (reference sequence). V gave up 5 bases and J gave up 1 base; unmatched junction bases: 11. The CDR3 has 17 amino acids. DNA for the CDR3: TGTGCCAGCAGTCGGATCAGGACAGGGGCCTTCCAAGAGACCCAGTACTTC. Translated, it gives CASSRIRTGAFQETQYF.

This chain links TRBV10-2 with TRBJ1-6; D is uncertain. CDR1 is WSHSY, CDR2 SAAADI, per germline. The V end was cut by 3 bases, the J end by 0 bases, with 12 bases between. The CDR3 runs 17 residues. CDR3 nucleotides: TGCGCCAGCAGTGAAAAGAGGAGCCGCTCCTATAATTCACCCCTCCACTTT. Amino acids: CASSEKRSRSYNSPLHF.

The rearrangement joins TRBV4-2 to TRBJ1-4; D unclear. From germline, CDR1 is LGHNA and CDR2 YNFKEQ. The length of the CDR3 is 16 residues. Trimming shortened V by 4 bases and J by 7 bases, and 19 bases separated the two germline ends. The CDR3 is CASSRRNGGNIEKLFF. The CDR3 coding sequence is TGTGCCAGCAGCCGCCGGAATGGAGGGAACATTGAAAAACTGTTTTTT.

CDR3 coding DNA: TGTGCCAGCAGCTTGGCAACAGGGGGCGGGCATGGCTACACCTTC. This encodes CASSLATGGGHGYTF. The gene calls are TRBV5-4 and TRBJ1-2; 9 nucleotides agree with TRBD1. The CDR3 sequence is 15 residues long. The V and J ends lost 0 bases and 6 bases, in that order; junction bases with no gene match: 6. The germline CDR1 and CDR2 sequences are SGHNT and YYREEE (reference sequence).

CDR3 nucleotides: TGCGCCAGCAGCTTGGGGGTTTCTAGCGGGAGGGCCCAGGAGCAGTTCTTC. This gives the protein CASSLGVSSGRAQEQFF. The V call is TRBV5-1, the J call TRBJ2-1; the match to TRBD2 covers 12 bases. From germline, CDR1 is SGHRS and CDR2 YFSETQ. V was pared by 0 bases and J by 10 bases, with 11 bases of the junction left unmatched. CDR3 length: 17 residues. Filled out from reference TRBV5-1 and TRBJ2-1, the complete variable domain reads KAGVTQTPRYLIKTRGQQVTLSCSPISGHRSVSWYQQTPGQGLQFLFEYFSETQRNKGNFPGRFSGRQFSNSRSEMNVSTLELGDSALYLCASSLGVSSGRAQEQFFGPGTRLTVL.

The chain combines TRBV5-1 with TRBJ2-3, with 11 nucleotides matching TRBD2. With 4 bases clipped from V and 2 bases from J, the junction kept 3 bases outside the gene matches. The germline V gene has CDR1 SGHRS and CDR2 YFSETQ. This CDR3 has 15 amino acids. For the CDR3, the DNA is TGCGCCAGCAGCCGACTAGCGGGGTACACAGATACGCAGTATTTT. It codes for CASSRLAGYTDTQYF.

The rearrangement links TRBV14 to TRBJ2-7, with D unresolved. In germline, CDR1 is SGHDN, CDR2 FVKESK. This CDR3 is 17 amino acids long. V was cut by 5 bases and J by 4 bases, with 24 bases left in between. The chain's CDR3 is CASSGEYGHGPAYEQYF. DNA for the CDR3: TGTGCCAGCAGCGGTGAATACGGTCATGGGCCTGCTTACGAGCAGTACTTC.

In this sample, this clone turned up once. In DNA form, the CDR3 reads TGTGCCTCTACAAGGCCTCAGGCCAGAGAGACCCAGTACTTC. Translating it yields CASTRPQARETQYF. The chain recombines TRBV30 with TRBJ2-5; no clear D gene. The V gene's germline CDR1 is GTSNPN and CDR2 SVGIG (reference sequence). The V and J ends lost 7 bases and 4 bases respectively, with 19 bases between them. The CDR3 is 14 residues long.